A selection of T cell receptor beta chains follows, all from one sample in a study of tumor-infiltrating lymphocytes in localized non-small cell lung cancer. Clones were read by immunoSEQ multiplex PCR, and TCRdb kept only the in-frame ones, dropping some. The sample consists of fewer than 12,000 clones, around 63% of them appearing once. The sample was lung tumor tissue. These receptors originate from a human donor with non-small cell lung cancer. CDR3s include the opening cysteine and the closing phenylalanine or tryptophan. D genes are given only for firm matches. Clone size is stated in some rows and not others, as once, few, many or a class when expanded.

clone size | D gene | J gene | V gene | CDR3 protein | CDR3 DNA
few | - | TRBJ2-5 | TRBV5-1 | CASSLGLGETQYF | TGCGCCAGCAGCTTAGGACTGGGGGAGACCCAGTACTTC
- | TRBD1 | TRBJ2-3 | TRBV5-6 | CASSQTTGGATDTQYF | TGTGCCAGCAGCCAAACGACAGGGGGCGCGACAGATACGCAGTATTTT
few | TRBD2 | TRBJ2-3 | TRBV7-9 | CASSWLAVPEGDTQYF | TGTGCCAGCAGCTGGCTAGCGGTCCCCGAGGGGGATACGCAGTATTTT
- | TRBD1 | TRBJ1-2 | TRBV7-6 | CASSLTGIDYTF | TGTGCCAGCAGCCTGACAGGGATAGACTACACCTTC
once | - | TRBJ1-1 | TRBV30 | CAWRVLNTEAFF | TGTGCCTGGAGGGTATTGAACACTGAAGCTTTCTTT
- | - | TRBJ2-7 | TRBV5-1 | CASSLGRNTGEQYF | TGCGCCAGCAGCTTGGGGCGAAATACGGGGGAGCAGTACTTC
few | - | TRBJ1-4 | TRBV6-5 | CASSYSIGGTNEKLFF | TGTGCCAGCAGTTACTCGATCGGAGGGACTAATGAAAAACTGTTTTTT
- | - | TRBJ1-6 | TRBV19 | CASSMYRKGTNSYNSPLHF | TGTGCCAGTAGTATGTACAGGAAAGGCACCAACTCCTATAATTCACCCCTCCACTTT
- | - | TRBJ1-2 | TRBV18 | CASSLRGYYGYTF | TGTGCCAGCTCACTCAGGGGCTACTATGGCTACACCTTC
few | - | TRBJ1-1 | TRBV6-6 | CASQLMNTEAFF | TGTGCCAGCCAGCTCATGAACACTGAAGCTTTCTTT
- | - | TRBJ2-5 | TRBV7-2 | CASSPSKRAWETQYF | TGTGCCAGCAGCCCCTCCAAGAGGGCTTGGGAGACCCAGTACTTC
few | - | TRBJ1-3 | TRBV7-2 | CASRQGLPTSGNTIYF | TGTGCCAGCAGGCAGGGCCTTCCAACCTCTGGAAACACCATATATTTT
- | - | TRBJ2-5 | TRBV9 | CASSTRSTLQKETQYF | TGTGCCAGCAGCACACGGTCGACACTCCAGAAAGAGACCCAGTACTTC
- | - | TRBJ1-2 | TRBV7-9 | CASSLTAGGGPNYGYTF | TGTGCCAGCAGCTTAACCGCCGGGGGGGGGCCGAACTATGGCTACACCTTC
- | - | TRBJ2-1 | TRBV19 | CASSIAPGPHYNEQFF | TGTGCCAGTAGTATAGCCCCGGGACCACACTACAATGAGCAGTTCTTC
once | - | TRBJ1-1 | TRBV6-5 | CASSRVLGEAFF | TGTGCCAGCAGCCGCGTCCTGGGTGAAGCTTTCTTT
- | TRBD2 | TRBJ2-5 | TRBV7-2 | CASSLATSGSALLETQYF | TGTGCCAGCAGCTTAGCGACTAGCGGGAGTGCCCTACTAGAGACCCAGTACTTC
- | - | TRBJ2-5 | TRBV7-9 | CASSFAGAETQYF | TGTGCCAGCAGCTTTGCGGGGGCGGAGACCCAGTACTTC
- | TRBD2 | TRBJ2-1 | TRBV5-1 | CASSLRTSGGLNEQFF | TGCGCCAGCAGCCTTCGGACTAGCGGGGGCCTCAATGAGCAGTTCTTC
- | TRBD1 | TRBJ1-2 | TRBV27 | CASSLAGDRDGYTF | TGTGCCAGCAGTCTCGCCGGGGACAGGGACGGCTACACCTTC
- | - | TRBJ2-7 | TRBV7-2 | CASSLVGIDYEQYF | TGTGCCAGCAGCTTAGTAGGGATAGACTACGAGCAGTACTTC
- | - | TRBJ2-7 | TRBV5-1 | CASSAIDDPSYEQYF | TGCGCCAGCAGCGCAATAGATGACCCCTCCTACGAGCAGTACTTC
- | - | TRBJ2-1 | TRBV5-6 | CASSFRQVYNEQFF | TGTGCCAGCAGCTTCAGGCAGGTTTACAATGAGCAGTTCTTC
- | TRBD1 | TRBJ1-1 | TRBV20-1 | CSVPRDREAFF | TGCAGTGTTCCCCGGGACAGAGAAGCTTTCTTT
few | - | TRBJ2-5 | TRBV13 | CASGGTTSRETQYF | TGTGCCAGCGGGGGGACCACCTCACGAGAGACCCAGTACTTC
once | - | TRBJ2-7 | TRBV11-2 | CASSISRNYEQYF | TGTGCCAGCAGCATTAGCAGAAACTACGAGCAGTACTTC
- | TRBD2 | TRBJ2-7 | TRBV7-2 | CASSSFPSGYEQYF | TGTGCCAGCAGCTCTTTCCCTAGCGGCTACGAGCAGTACTTC
- | - | TRBJ2-1 | TRBV11-3 | CASSPQDNEQFF | TGTGCCAGCAGCCCCCAGGACAATGAGCAGTTCTTC
- | TRBD1 | TRBJ2-1 | TRBV5-1 | CASSRDSSAYNEQFF | TGCGCCAGCAGCAGGGACAGCAGCGCCTACAATGAGCAGTTCTTC
- | - | TRBJ1-2 | TRBV28 | CASSRGRDILLYGYTF | TGTGCCAGCAGTCGGGGACGGGACATCCTCTTATATGGCTACACCTTC
- | - | TRBJ2-2 | TRBV30 | CAWSYHYTGELFF | TGTGCCTGGAGTTACCATTACACCGGGGAGCTGTTTTTT
- | - | TRBJ2-3 | TRBV25-1 | CASSESGRPGDTQYF | TGTGCCAGCAGTGAATCAGGACGACCGGGGGATACGCAGTATTTT
- | - | TRBJ1-6 | TRBV10-2 | CASTLVDGNSPLHF | TGCGCCAGCACCCTAGTGGATGGAAATTCACCCCTCCACTTT
- | - | TRBJ1-1 | TRBV11-2 | CASSQTRGFNTEAFF | TGTGCCAGCAGCCAGACCCGGGGTTTCAACACTGAAGCTTTCTTT
- | TRBD1 | TRBJ1-5 | TRBV19 | CASGNPGQGFQPQHF | TGTGCCAGTGGAAACCCGGGACAGGGATTTCAGCCCCAGCATTTT
- | - | TRBJ2-1 | TRBV19 | CASSNPLWRGPYNEQFF | TGTGCCAGTAGTAACCCGTTGTGGAGGGGGCCCTACAATGAGCAGTTCTTC
- | - | TRBJ2-7 | TRBV11-2 | CASSQTDSREQYF | TGTGCCAGCAGCCAGACGGACAGTCGCGAGCAGTACTTC
- | - | TRBJ2-7 | TRBV30 | CAWSPLARGEQYF | TGTGCCTGGAGTCCCCTAGCCCGCGGCGAGCAGTACTTC
medium-sized | TRBD1 | TRBJ1-1 | TRBV7-9 | CASSAQGAAEAFF | TGTGCCAGCAGCGCACAGGGGGCAGCTGAAGCTTTCTTT
- | - | TRBJ2-1 | TRBV7-2 | CASSLEGPNSYEQFF | TGTGCCAGCAGCTTAGAGGGGCCCAACAGCTACGAGCAGTTCTTC
- | - | TRBJ2-3 | TRBV5-1 | CASSVQGGLQSDTQYF | TGCGCCAGCAGCGTACAGGGCGGACTCCAGTCAGATACGCAGTATTTT
few | - | TRBJ1-2 | TRBV7-9 | CASSLGSYGYTF | TGTGCCAGCAGCTTAGGCTCCTATGGCTACACCTTC
- | - | TRBJ2-2 | TRBV7-8 | CASSLGGANTGELFF | TGTGCCAGCAGCCTGGGGGGGGCTAACACCGGGGAGCTGTTTTTT
few | - | TRBJ2-5 | TRBV18 | CASSPLEGPQETQYF | TGTGCCAGCTCACCACTGGAGGGGCCCCAAGAGACCCAGTACTTC
- | - | TRBJ2-5 | TRBV5-6 | CASSLEIQYQETQYF | TGTGCCAGCAGCTTGGAAATTCAGTACCAAGAGACCCAGTACTTC
- | TRBD2 | TRBJ2-3 | TRBV4-3 | CASSQGGGDTDTQYF | TGCGCCAGCAGCCAAGGCGGGGGGGACACAGATACGCAGTATTTT
- | - | TRBJ2-3 | TRBV5-4 | CASSLYLDTQYF | TGTGCCAGCAGCTTGTACTTAGATACGCAGTATTTT
- | - | TRBJ2-3 | TRBV5-4 | CASSLVSSDTQYF | TGTGCCAGCAGCTTGGTATCTTCGGATACGCAGTATTTT
- | - | TRBJ2-7 | TRBV5-1 | CASSLGGYEQYF | TGCGCCAGCAGCCTGGGTGGATACGAGCAGTACTTC
- | - | TRBJ1-3 | TRBV5-1 | CASSLGGNTIYF | TGCGCCAGCAGCCTTGGGGGAAACACCATATATTTT
- | - | TRBJ1-4 | TRBV19 | CASRGRGTNEKLFF | TGTGCCAGTAGGGGTCGGGGAACTAATGAAAAACTGTTTTTT
few | TRBD1 | TRBJ2-2 | TRBV7-9 | CASSPGQGGLVELFF | TGTGCCAGCAGCCCAGGACAGGGGGGTCTGGTGGAGCTGTTTTTT